This T cell receptor beta chain was sequenced during a study of response to subunit inactivated influenza vaccine. The CDR3 is made up of 15 amino acids. The germline gives CDR1 SGHTA, CDR2 FQGNSA. Trimming cost V 5 bases and J 0 bases, with 14 bases left between them. TCRdb re-called the RT-PCR reads through MiXCR, storing one row per CDR3 protein. The repertoire holds about 780,000 distinct CDR3 sequences, with under 20% as singletons. In its sample, this clonotype was seen a few times. The chain carries TRBV7-2 and TRBJ2-7; D might be TRBD2 (6 bases). Here the sequenced sample was PBMCs from blood, taken roughly 5 days after vaccination. The clonotype was recovered from a man in his forties or fifties who received an inactivated influenza vaccine. The CDR3, as DNA: TGTGCCAGCAGCGCGGGGCCGGGCGGCTCCTACGAGCAGTACTTC. Translation: CASSAGPGGSYEQYF.